These 10 T cell receptor beta chains were all obtained from the same sample, sequenced in a study of T cell responses to AZD1222 COVID-19 vaccine. Sequenced by immunoSEQ multiplex PCR; TCRdb stores in-frame clones only, minus some. The table lists about 110,000 clones, 70% to 90% of them singletons. Sample: peripheral blood, taken on day 0 of AZD1222 vaccination. Receptors were obtained from an adult in good health.

The V call is TRBV5-4, the J call TRBJ1-4; 7 bases are shared with TRBD1. V shed 2 bases, J shed 6 bases, and the junction held 4 bases outside the gene matches. The CDR3 length is 14 residues. The germline V gene has CDR1 SGHNT and CDR2 YYREEE (reference sequence). The CDR3 spells CASSFTGADEKLFF. CDR3 coding DNA: TGTGCCAGCAGCTTTACAGGGGCGGATGAAAAACTGTTTTTT.

The V call is TRBV5-6, the J call TRBJ1-1; weak D call: TRBD1 (5 bases). The CDR3 is 13 amino acids. The germline V and J ends were trimmed by 4 bases and 1 base, with 8 bases remaining between them. Germline V gene sequence: CDR1 SGHDT, CDR2 YYEEEE. The chain's CDR3 is CASSTQGNTEAFF. CDR3 DNA: TGTGCCAGCAGCACTCAGGGGAACACTGAAGCTTTCTTT.

The rearrangement links TRBV28 to TRBJ2-3; possibly TRBD2 for D (5 bases). Germline lookup yields CDR1 MDHEN and CDR2 SYDVKM. Trimming took 5 bases from V and 0 from J, leaving 6 bases between them. The CDR3 consists of 13 residues. The chain's CDR3 is CASSRGSTDTQYF. CDR3 nucleotides: TGTGCCAGCAGTCGGGGTAGCACAGATACGCAGTATTTT.

In DNA, the CDR3 is TGTGCCAGCTCACCCGGGACTCGCAACACTGAAGCTTTCTTT. The encoded protein is CASSPGTRNTEAFF. The chain links TRBV18 to TRBJ1-1, with D perhaps TRBD1 (5 bases). Germline V CDR1 and CDR2: KGHSH, LQKENI. V shed 3 bases and J shed 2 bases, with 10 bases lying between them. The CDR3 is made up of 14 amino acids.

The rearrangement joins TRBV6-6 to TRBJ2-2; 9 nucleotides agree with TRBD1. Germline V lookup: CDR1 MNHNY, CDR2 SVGAGI (reference sequence). The CDR3 runs to 13 residues. The J segment lost 6 bases and the V segment lost 8 bases, leaving 4 bases of the junction unmatched. This CDR3 is CASSDRGPGELFF. The CDR3 DNA follows: TGTGCCAGCTCGGACAGGGGCCCCGGGGAGCTGTTTTTT.

The V call is TRBV23-1, the J call TRBJ1-2, with TRBD1 as a possible D gene (5 bases). TRBV23-1 is placed among ORFs of uncertain function. Trimming took off 8 bases at V and 1 base at J, with 20 bases between the two ends. This CDR3 is built from 16 residues. The CDR3 reads CASGPGGEPINYGYTF. The CDR3 coding sequence is TGCGCCAGCGGCCCGGGGGGGGAACCTATTAACTATGGCTACACCTTC.

A single count supports this clone. This chain connects TRBV6-1 to TRBJ1-5; weak D call: TRBD1 (6 bases). CDR3 length: 16 amino acids. Per germline, CDR1 MNHNS and CDR2 SASEGT. The V and J ends lost 4 bases and 3 bases respectively, with 16 bases between them. The CDR3: CASSVPEGVPNQPQHF. CDR3 bases: TGTGCCAGCAGTGTCCCCGAGGGGGTTCCCAATCAGCCCCAGCATTTT.

This chain links TRBV19 with TRBJ2-4; possibly TRBD1 or TRBD2 for D (5 bases each). CDR1 and CDR2 (germline): LNHDA, SQIVND (reference sequence). The CDR3 consists of 19 residues. V was trimmed by 0 bases and J by 8 bases, leaving 26 bases between them. The CDR3 here is CASSIDHIVSSGQVDIQYF. The CDR3 nucleotides read TGTGCCAGTAGTATAGATCATATCGTCAGTTCGGGGCAAGTGGACATTCAGTACTTC. Full variable domain (missing parts from reference TRBV19 and TRBJ2-4): DGGITQSPKYLFRKEGQNVTLSCEQNLNHDAMYWYRQDPGQGLRLIYYSQIVNDFQKGDIAEGYSVSREKKESFPLTVTSAQKNPTAFYLCASSIDHIVSSGQVDIQYFGAGTRLSVL.

This clone turned up a few times. V and J are TRBV9 and TRBJ2-7, with D perhaps matching TRBD1 or TRBD2 (6 bases each). The CDR3 is made up of 16 amino acids. Trimming pared 0 bases from V and 2 bases from J, leaving 15 bases between. The germline gives CDR1 SGDLS, CDR2 YYNGEE. CDR3 sequence (DNA): TGTGCCAGCAGCGTAGGAGGGGGGCTCCTAACCTACGAGCAGTACTTC. Protein sequence: CASSVGGGLLTYEQYF. Drawing the rest from reference TRBV9 and TRBJ2-7, the complete variable domain is DSGVTQTPKHLITATGQRVTLRCSPRSGDLSVYWYQQSLDQGLQFLIQYYNGEERAKGNILERFSAQQFPDLHSELNLSSLELGDSALYFCASSVGGGLLTYEQYFGPGTRLTVT.

The chain recombines TRBV27 with TRBJ1-6, with D maybe TRBD1 (6 bases). Trimming shortened V by 6 bases and J by 7 bases, and 13 bases separated the two germline ends. The length of the CDR3 is 14 residues. In germline, CDR1 is MNHEY, CDR2 SMNVEV (reference sequence). CDR3 in amino acids: CASRGQLVNSPLHF. The CDR3 bases are TGTGCCAGCAGAGGACAGCTGGTAAATTCACCCCTCCACTTT.